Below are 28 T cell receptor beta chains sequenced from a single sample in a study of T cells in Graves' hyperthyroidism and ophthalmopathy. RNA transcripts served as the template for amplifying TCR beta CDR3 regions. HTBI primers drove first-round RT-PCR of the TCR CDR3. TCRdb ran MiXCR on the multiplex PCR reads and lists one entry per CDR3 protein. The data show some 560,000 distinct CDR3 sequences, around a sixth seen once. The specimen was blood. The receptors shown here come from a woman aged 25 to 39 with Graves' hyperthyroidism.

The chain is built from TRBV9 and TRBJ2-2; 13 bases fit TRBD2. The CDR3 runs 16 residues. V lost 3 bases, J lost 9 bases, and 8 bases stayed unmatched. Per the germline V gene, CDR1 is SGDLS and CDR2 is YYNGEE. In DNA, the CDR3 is TGTGCCAGCAGCGCTCGGACTAGCGGGAGTGTATGGGAGCTGTTTTTT. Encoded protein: CASSARTSGSVWELFF.

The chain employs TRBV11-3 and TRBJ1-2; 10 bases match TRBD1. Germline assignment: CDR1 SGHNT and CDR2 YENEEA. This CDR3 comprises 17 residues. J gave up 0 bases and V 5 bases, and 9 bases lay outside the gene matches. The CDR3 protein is CASSQPGTGASNYGYTF. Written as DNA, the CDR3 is TGTGCCAGCAGCCAACCCGGGACAGGGGCCTCTAACTATGGCTACACCTTC.

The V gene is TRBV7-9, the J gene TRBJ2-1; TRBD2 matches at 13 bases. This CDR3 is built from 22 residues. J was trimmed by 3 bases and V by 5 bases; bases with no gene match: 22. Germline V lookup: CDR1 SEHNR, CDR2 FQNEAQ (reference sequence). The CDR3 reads CASSPRPDRTSGSLKFYNEQFF. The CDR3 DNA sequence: TGTGCCAGCAGCCCTCGACCAGATAGGACTAGCGGGAGCCTGAAATTCTACAATGAGCAGTTCTTC.

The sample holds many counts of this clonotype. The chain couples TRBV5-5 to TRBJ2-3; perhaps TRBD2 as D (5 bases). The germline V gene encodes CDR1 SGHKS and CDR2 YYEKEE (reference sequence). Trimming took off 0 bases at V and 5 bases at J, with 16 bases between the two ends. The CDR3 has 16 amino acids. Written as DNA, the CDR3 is TGTGCCAGCAGCTTGGGGGCTAGCTCCGTCCTAGATACGCAGTATTTT. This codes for CASSLGASSVLDTQYF.

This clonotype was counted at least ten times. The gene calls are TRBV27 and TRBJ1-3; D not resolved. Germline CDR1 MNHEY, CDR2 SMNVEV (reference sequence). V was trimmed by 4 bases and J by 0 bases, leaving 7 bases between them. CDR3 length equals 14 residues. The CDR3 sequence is CASSSVLSGNTIYF. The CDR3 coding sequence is TGTGCCAGCAGTTCCGTCCTCTCTGGAAACACCATATATTTT.

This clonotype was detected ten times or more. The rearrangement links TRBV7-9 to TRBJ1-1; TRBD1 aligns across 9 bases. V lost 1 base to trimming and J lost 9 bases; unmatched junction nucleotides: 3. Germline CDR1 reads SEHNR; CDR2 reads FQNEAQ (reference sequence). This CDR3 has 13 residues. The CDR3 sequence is CASSLGQGVQAFF. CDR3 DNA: TGTGCCAGCAGCTTAGGACAGGGGGTACAAGCTTTCTTT. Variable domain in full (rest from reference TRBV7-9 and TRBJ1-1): DTGVSQNPRHKITKRGQNVTFRCDPISEHNRLYWYRQTLGQGPEFLTYFQNEAQLEKSRLLSDRFSAERPKGSFSTLEIQRTEQGDSAMYLCASSLGQGVQAFFGQGTRLTVV.

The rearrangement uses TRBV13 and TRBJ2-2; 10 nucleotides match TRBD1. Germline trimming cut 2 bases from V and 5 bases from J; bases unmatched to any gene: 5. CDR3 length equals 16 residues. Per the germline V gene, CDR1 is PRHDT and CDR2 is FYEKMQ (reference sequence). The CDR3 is CASSLIPGQGTGELFF. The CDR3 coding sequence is TGTGCCAGCAGCTTAATACCGGGACAGGGGACCGGGGAGCTGTTTTTT.

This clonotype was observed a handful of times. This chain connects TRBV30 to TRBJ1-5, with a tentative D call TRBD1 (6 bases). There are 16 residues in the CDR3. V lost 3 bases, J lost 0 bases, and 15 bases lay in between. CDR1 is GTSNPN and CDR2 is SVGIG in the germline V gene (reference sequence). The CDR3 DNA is TGTGCCTGGAGCGGTTCGGGGGGCGGTAGCAATCAGCCCCAGCATTTT. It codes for CAWSGSGGGSNQPQHF.

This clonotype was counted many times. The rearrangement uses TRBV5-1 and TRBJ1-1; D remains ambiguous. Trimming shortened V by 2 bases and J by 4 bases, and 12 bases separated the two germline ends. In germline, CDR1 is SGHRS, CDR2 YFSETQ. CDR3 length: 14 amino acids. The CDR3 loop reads CASSLSRLFTEAFF. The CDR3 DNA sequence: TGCGCCAGCAGCTTAAGTCGGTTGTTCACTGAAGCTTTCTTT.

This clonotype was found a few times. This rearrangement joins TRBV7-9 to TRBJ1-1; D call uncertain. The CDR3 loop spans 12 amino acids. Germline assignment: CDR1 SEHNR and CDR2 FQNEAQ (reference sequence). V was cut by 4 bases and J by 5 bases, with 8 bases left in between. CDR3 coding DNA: TGTGCCAGCAGCTCAGACTTTACTGAAGCTTTCTTT. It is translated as CASSSDFTEAFF. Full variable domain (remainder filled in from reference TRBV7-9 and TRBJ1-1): DTGVSQNPRHKITKRGQNVTFRCDPISEHNRLYWYRQTLGQGPEFLTYFQNEAQLEKSRLLSDRFSAERPKGSFSTLEIQRTEQGDSAMYLCASSSDFTEAFFGQGTRLTVV.

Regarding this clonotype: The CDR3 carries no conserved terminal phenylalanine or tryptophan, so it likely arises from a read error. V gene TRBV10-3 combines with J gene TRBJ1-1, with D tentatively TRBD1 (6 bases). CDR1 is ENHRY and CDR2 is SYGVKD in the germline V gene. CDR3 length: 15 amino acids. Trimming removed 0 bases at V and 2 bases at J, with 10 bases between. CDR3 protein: CAISESLGANTEAFS. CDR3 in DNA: TGTGCCATCAGTGAGTCGTTGGGGGCCAACACTGAAGCTTTCTCT.

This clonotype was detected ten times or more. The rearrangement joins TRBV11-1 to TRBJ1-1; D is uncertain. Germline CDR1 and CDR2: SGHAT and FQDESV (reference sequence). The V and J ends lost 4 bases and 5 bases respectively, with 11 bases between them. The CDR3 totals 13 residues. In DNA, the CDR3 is TGTGCCAGCAGCTCGCGGACGGGAACTGAAGCTTTCTTT. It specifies CASSSRTGTEAFF.

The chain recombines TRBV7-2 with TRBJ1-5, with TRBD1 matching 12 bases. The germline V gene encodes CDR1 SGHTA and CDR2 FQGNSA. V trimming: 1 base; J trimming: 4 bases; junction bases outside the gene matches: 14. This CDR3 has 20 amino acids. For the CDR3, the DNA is TGTGCCAGCAGCTTAGATCCGGGACAGGGGGCCCAAGGGAGTAATCAGCCCCAGCATTTT. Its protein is CASSLDPGQGAQGSNQPQHF.

This CDR3 reads CASSPRVVNTEAFF. CDR3 coding DNA: TGCGCCAGCAGCCCCAGGGTGGTGAACACTGAAGCTTTCTTT. The rearrangement uses TRBV4-1 and TRBJ1-1, with D possibly TRBD1 on 5 matching bases. Germline values: CDR1 MGHRA, CDR2 YSYEKL. This CDR3 comprises 14 residues. V lost 4 bases to trimming and J lost 0 bases, with 9 bases between them.

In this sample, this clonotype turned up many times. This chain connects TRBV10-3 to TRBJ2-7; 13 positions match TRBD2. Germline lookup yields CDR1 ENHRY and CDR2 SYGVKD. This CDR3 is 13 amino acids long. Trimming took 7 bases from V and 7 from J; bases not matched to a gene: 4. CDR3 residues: CAITGLAGEEQYF. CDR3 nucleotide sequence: TGTGCCATCACCGGACTAGCGGGAGAAGAGCAGTACTTC.

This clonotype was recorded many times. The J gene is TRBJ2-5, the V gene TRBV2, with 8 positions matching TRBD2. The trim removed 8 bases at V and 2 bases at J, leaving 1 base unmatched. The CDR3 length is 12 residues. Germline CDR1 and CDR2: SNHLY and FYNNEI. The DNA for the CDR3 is TGTGCCAGCTCTAGCGGGCAAGAGACCCAGTACTTC. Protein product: CASSSGQETQYF.

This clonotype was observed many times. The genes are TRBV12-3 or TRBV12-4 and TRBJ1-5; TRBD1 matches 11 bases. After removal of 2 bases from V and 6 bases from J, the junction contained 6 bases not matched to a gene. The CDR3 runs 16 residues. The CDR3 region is CASSLWGQGDRQPQHF. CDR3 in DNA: TGTGCCAGCAGTTTATGGGGACAGGGGGATCGTCAGCCCCAGCATTTT.

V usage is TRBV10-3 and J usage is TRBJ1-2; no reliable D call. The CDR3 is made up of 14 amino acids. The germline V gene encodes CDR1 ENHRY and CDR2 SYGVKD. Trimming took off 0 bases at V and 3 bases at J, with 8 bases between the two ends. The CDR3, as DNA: TGTGCCATCAGTGAGTCCAACAGACACTATGGCTACACCTTC. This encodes CAISESNRHYGYTF.

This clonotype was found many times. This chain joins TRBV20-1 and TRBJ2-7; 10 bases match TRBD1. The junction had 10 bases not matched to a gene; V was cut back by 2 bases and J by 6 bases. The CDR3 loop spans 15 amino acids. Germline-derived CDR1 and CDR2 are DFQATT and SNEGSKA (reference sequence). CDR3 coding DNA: TGCAGTGCTAGAAACCCCCGGGACAGGGGCGGCGAGCAGTACTTC. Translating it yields CSARNPRDRGGEQYF.

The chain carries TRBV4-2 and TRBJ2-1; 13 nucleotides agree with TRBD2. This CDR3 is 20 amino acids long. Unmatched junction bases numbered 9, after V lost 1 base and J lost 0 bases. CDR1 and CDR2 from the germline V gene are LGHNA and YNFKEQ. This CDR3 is CASSQARLAGGSSSYNEQFF. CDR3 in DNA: TGTGCCAGCAGCCAAGCCCGACTAGCGGGAGGCTCGAGCTCCTACAATGAGCAGTTCTTC.

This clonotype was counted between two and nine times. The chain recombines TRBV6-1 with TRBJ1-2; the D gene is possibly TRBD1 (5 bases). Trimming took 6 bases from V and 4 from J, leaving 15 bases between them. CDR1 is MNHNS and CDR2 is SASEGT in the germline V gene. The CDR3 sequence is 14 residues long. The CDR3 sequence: CASSPLGGIYGYTF. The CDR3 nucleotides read TGTGCCAGCAGCCCTCTGGGGGGAATCTATGGCTACACCTTC.

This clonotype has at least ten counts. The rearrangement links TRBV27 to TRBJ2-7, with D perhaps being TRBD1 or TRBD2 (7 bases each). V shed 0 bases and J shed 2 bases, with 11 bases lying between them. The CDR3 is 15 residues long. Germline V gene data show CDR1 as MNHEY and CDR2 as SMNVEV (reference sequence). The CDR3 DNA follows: TGTGCCAGCAGTTTATCAAGCGGGACAGCCTACGAGCAGTACTTC. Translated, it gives CASSLSSGTAYEQYF.

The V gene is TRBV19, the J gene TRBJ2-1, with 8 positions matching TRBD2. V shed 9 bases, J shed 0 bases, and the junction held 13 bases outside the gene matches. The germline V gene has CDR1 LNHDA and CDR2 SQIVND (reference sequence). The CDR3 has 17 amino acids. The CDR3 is CARSGTRMGSSYNEQFF. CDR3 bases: TGTGCCAGATCCGGGACTAGAATGGGGAGCTCCTACAATGAGCAGTTCTTC. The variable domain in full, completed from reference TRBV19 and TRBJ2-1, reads DGGITQSPKYLFRKEGQNVTLSCEQNLNHDAMYWYRQDPGQGLRLIYYSQIVNDFQKGDIAEGYSVSREKKESFPLTVTSAQKNPTAFYLCARSGTRMGSSYNEQFFGPGTRLTVL.

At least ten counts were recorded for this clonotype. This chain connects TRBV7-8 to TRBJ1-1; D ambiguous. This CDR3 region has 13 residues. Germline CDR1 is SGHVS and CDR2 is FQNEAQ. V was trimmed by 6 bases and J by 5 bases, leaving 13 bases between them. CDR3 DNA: TGTGCCAGCAGTTCCGGGAGTGAGACTGAAGCTTTCTTT. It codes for CASSSGSETEAFF. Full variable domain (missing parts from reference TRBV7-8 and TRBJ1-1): GAGVSQSPRYKVAKRGQDVALRCDPISGHVSLFWYQQALGQGPEFLTYFQNEAQLDKSGLPSDRFFAERPEGSVSTLKIQRTQQEDSAVYLCASSSGSETEAFFGQGTRLTVV.

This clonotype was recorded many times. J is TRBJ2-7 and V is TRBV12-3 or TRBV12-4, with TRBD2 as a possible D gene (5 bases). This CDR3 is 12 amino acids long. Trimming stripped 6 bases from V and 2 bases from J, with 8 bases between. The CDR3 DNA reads TGTGCCAGCAGGAGGGAAACCTACGAGCAGTACTTC. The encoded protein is CASRRETYEQYF.

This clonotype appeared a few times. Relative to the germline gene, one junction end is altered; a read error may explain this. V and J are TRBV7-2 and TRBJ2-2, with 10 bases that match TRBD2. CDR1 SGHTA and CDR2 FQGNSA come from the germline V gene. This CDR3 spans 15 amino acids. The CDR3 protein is CASSLAGVYTGELFF. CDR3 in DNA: TGTGCCAGCAGCCTAGCGGGAGTGTACACCGGGGAGCTGTTTTTT.

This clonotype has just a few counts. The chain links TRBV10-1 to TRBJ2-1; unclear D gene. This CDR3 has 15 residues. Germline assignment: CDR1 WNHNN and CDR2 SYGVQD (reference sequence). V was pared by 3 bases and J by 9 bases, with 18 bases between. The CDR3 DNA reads TGCGCCAGCAGTGAACGTGGCTTTGACTTGAGTGAGCAGTTCTTC. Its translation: CASSERGFDLSEQFF.

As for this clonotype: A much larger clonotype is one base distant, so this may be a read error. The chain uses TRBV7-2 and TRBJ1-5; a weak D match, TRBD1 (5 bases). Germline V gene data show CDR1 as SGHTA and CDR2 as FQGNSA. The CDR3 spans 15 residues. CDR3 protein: CASSLAAGNNQSQHF. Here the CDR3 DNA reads TGTGCCAGCAGCTTAGCGGCAGGGAACAATCAGTCCCAGCATTTT.